What follows describes a single T cell receptor beta chain. The antigen remains unidentified. These data originate in a study of identical twins. TCRdb redid the calling of the 5' RACE reads with MiXCR, one entry per CDR3 protein. The top ten clones hold 1.9% of a sample with hundreds of thousands of distinct CDR3 sequences, around 6.9% of them seen once. Study-wide findings and caveats: Cross-sectional statistics, not tracking of the same donors, supported the conclusions. Zero-insertion analyses could be partly confounded by invariant MAIT and iNKT cells.

CDR3 length: 16 residues. V was pared by 2 bases and J by 9 bases, with 10 bases of the junction left unmatched. Germline lookup yields CDR1 MNHEY and CDR2 SVGAGI. These data also featured in a second study, about yellow fever vaccine responses in identical twins.

Sequencing was done on a sample of memory (CD45RO+) T cells sorted from blood. This clonotype originated in a woman between 18 and 29 years old in good health. This chain joins TRBV6-5 and TRBJ1-6; 7 nucleotides align to TRBD1. The CDR3 is CASSYIAGGGGSPLHF. The DNA for the CDR3 is TGTGCCAGCAGTTACATCGCAGGGGGAGGAGGTTCACCCCTCCACTTT.